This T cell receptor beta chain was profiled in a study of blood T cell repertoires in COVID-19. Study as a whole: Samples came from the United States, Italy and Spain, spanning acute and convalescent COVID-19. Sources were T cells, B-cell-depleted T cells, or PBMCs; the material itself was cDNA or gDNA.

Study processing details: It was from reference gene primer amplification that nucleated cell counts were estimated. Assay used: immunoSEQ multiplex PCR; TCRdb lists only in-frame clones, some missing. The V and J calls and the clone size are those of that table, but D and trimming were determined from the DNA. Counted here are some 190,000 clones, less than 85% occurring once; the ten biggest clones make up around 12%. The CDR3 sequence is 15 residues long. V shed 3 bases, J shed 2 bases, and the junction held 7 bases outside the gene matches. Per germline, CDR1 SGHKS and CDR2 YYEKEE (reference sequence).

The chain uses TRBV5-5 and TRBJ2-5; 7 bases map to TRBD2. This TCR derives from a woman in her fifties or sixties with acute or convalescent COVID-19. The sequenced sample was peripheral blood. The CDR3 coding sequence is TGTGCCAGCAGCTCCCCTAGCGGCCTACAAGAGACCCAGTACTTC. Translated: CASSSPSGLQETQYF.